This section outlines one T cell receptor beta chain sequence together with its context. Its target is not known. Method: immunoSEQ multiplex PCR; TCRdb's copy keeps in-frame clones and lacks some. The table includes approximately 64,000 clones, 90% detected once. V was cut by 0 bases and J by 2 bases, with 14 bases left in between. The germline gives CDR1 LGHNA, CDR2 YNFKEQ. The CDR3 is made up of 17 amino acids. The sample belongs to a study of T cells in localized non-small cell lung cancer. General study findings and limits: Uninvolved nearby lung showed the greatest T cell clonality, exceeding that found in tumor. A median of around 60 clones ranked among the top 100 in tumor appeared in adjacent lung. Sequencing was limited to one tumor region, leaving the possibility of heterogeneity open.

This sequence joins TRBV4-2 and TRBJ1-3; maybe TRBD1 (6 bases). The TCR comes from a woman aged 35 to 70 with stage I lung adenocarcinoma. Specimen: peripheral blood, collected before any cancer treatment. The CDR3 DNA reads TGTGCCAGCAGCCAAGATCGATCAGGGGACGCTGGAAACACCATATATTTT. Translation: CASSQDRSGDAGNTIYF.